The 9 T cell receptor beta chains in this list originate from one sample, sequenced in a study of identical twins' blood T cells. Via MiXCR, TCRdb re-called the 5' RACE reads, giving one row per CDR3 protein. The profile shows 350,000 to 450,000 distinct CDR3 sequences, over 25% of them singletons. Sequenced: PBMCs. Source of these receptors: a woman aged 18 to 49 in good health.

This clonotype occurred many times. This chain uses TRBV5-1 with TRBJ2-1; 9 positions agree with TRBD2. This CDR3 spans 16 amino acids. V was pared by 5 bases and J by 0 bases, with 6 bases of the junction left unmatched. The germline V gene encodes CDR1 SGHRS and CDR2 YFSETQ. The CDR3 spells CASRDYSGSSYNEQFF. In nucleotides, the CDR3 is TGCGCCAGCAGGGATTATAGCGGGAGCTCCTACAATGAGCAGTTCTTC.

The CDR3, as DNA: TGTGCCAGCGTTTTCGCTTGGGCAGATACGCAGTATTTT. Translating it yields CASVFAWADTQYF. The V call is TRBV6-1, the J call TRBJ2-3; no clear D. The CDR3 length is 13 residues. Trimming cost V 8 bases and J 4 bases, with 13 bases left between them. The germline CDR1 and CDR2 sequences are MNHNS and SASEGT.

Regarding this clonotype: Germline is not matched at one junction end, which may reflect a read error. The chain links TRBV29-1 to TRBJ2-1; 8 nucleotides align to TRBD2. The length of the CDR3 is 14 residues. The V gene's germline CDR1 is SQVTM and CDR2 ANQGSEA. CDR3 DNA: TGCAGCGTTGATCTGGGACTAGGCTACGATGAGCAGTTCTTC. Its translation is CSVDLGLGYDEQFF.

This clonotype was seen a few times. This chain joins TRBV6-2 or TRBV6-3 and TRBJ1-1; 8 bases agree with TRBD1. CDR1 is MNHEY and CDR2 is SVGEGT in the germline V gene. CDR3 length equals 13 residues. V gave up 7 bases and J gave up 3 bases; unmatched junction bases: 4. The CDR3 reads CASNSGGYTEAFF. The CDR3 DNA reads as TGTGCCAGCAATTCAGGGGGCTACACTGAAGCTTTCTTT.

The chain carries TRBV5-6 and TRBJ2-7; possibly TRBD1 for D (6 bases). V was trimmed by 3 bases and J by 1 base, leaving 11 bases between them. Germline CDR1 and CDR2: SGHDT and YYEEEE. The CDR3 length is 14 residues. The CDR3, as DNA: TGTGCCAGCAGCTACGGACAGCAATCCTACGAGCAGTACTTC. It specifies CASSYGQQSYEQYF.

This chain connects TRBV29-1 to TRBJ2-4; tentatively, D is TRBD1 (5 bases). The CDR3 is 15 residues long. CDR1 and CDR2 (germline): SQVTM, ANQGSEA. The V gene lost 4 bases and the J gene lost 7 bases, with 20 bases spanning the gap. In DNA form, the CDR3 reads TGCAGCGTTGTGGACACAGGAAGGTCGGCGAACATTCAGTACTTC. Protein product: CSVVDTGRSANIQYF.

The chain recombines TRBV12-3 or TRBV12-4 with TRBJ1-1, with D tentatively TRBD1 (6 bases). V dropped 5 bases and J dropped 3 bases, with 22 bases sitting between them. There are 17 residues in the CDR3. The CDR3 sequence is CASSPDDAKGVYTEAFF. Written as DNA, the CDR3 is TGTGCCAGCAGTCCCGATGACGCGAAGGGGGTTTACACTGAAGCTTTCTTT.

About this clonotype: One junction end does not reproduce the germline sequence, and a read error may be involved. The chain combines TRBV5-1 with TRBJ1-3, with D unclear. The CDR3 length is 17 residues. CDR1 is SGHRS, CDR2 YFSETQ, per germline. The CDR3 DNA reads as TGCGCCAGCAGCTCCCCGGCTGAGGACGTCTCTGGAGACACCATATATTTT. This translates into CASSSPAEDVSGDTIYF.

The rearrangement uses TRBV11-2 and TRBJ1-2, with D possibly matching TRBD1 (5 bases). Trimming took 3 bases from V and 5 from J, leaving 13 bases between them. This CDR3 is 14 amino acids long. Germline loops: CDR1 SGHAT, CDR2 FQNNGV. DNA for the CDR3: TGTGCCAGCAGCTTGAGTCCGGGGCAATATGGCTACACCTTC. It yields the protein CASSLSPGQYGYTF.